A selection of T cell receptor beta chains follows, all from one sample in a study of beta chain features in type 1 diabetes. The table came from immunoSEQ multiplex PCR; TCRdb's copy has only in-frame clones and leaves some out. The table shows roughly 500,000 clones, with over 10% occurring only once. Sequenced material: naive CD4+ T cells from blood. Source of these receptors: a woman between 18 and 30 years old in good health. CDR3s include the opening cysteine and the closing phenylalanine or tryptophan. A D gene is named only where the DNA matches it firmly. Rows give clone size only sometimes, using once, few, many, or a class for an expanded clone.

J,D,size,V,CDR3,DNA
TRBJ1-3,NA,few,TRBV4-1,CASSQPSNVGTIYF,TGCGCCAGCAGCCAACCGAGCAACGTGGGGACCATATATTTT
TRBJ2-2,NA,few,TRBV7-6,CASSLEVLALRGELFF,TGTGCCAGCAGCTTAGAGGTCTTGGCGCTTCGGGGGGAGCTGTTTTTT
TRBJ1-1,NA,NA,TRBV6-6,CASILAGGGTEAFF,TGTGCCAGCATTCTGGCGGGGGGCGGCACTGAAGCTTTCTTT
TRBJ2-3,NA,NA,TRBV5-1,CASTEGLDTQYF,TGCGCCAGCACTGAGGGGCTGGATACGCAGTATTTT
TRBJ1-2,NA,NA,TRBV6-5,CASSFGGPYGYTF,TGTGCCAGCAGTTTTGGCGGACCCTATGGCTACACCTTC
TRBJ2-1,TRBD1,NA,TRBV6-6,CASTWTGVNNEQFF,TGTGCCAGCACTTGGACAGGGGTGAACAATGAGCAGTTCTTC
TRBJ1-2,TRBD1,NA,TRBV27,CASSPPGTDNYGYTF,TGTGCCAGCAGTCCTCCGGGGACAGACAACTATGGCTACACCTTC
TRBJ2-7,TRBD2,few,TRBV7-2,CASSLAGVQYEQYF,TGTGCCAGCAGCCTAGCGGGGGTGCAGTACGAGCAGTACTTC
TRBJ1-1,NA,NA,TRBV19,CASSTGWTEAFF,TGTGCCAGTAGTACAGGGTGGACTGAAGCTTTCTTT
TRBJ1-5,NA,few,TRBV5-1,CASSLGRGNQPQHF,TGCGCCAGCAGCTTGGGACGGGGCAATCAGCCCCAGCATTTT
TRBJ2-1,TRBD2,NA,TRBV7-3,CASSLNTGGIEQFF,TGTGCCAGCAGCTTAAACACGGGGGGAATTGAGCAGTTCTTC
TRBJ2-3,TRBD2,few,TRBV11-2,CASSRGTSLSDTQYF,TGTGCCAGCAGCCGTGGGACTAGCCTTTCAGATACGCAGTATTTT
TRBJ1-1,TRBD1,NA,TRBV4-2,CASSQPQTGVNTEAFF,TGTGCCAGCAGCCAACCCCAGACAGGGGTGAACACTGAAGCTTTCTTT
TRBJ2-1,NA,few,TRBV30,CAWSIGGRGNEQFF,TGTGCCTGGAGTATCGGGGGACGGGGCAATGAGCAGTTCTTC
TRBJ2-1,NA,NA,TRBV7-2,CASSLDLEGNEQFF,TGTGCCAGCAGCTTAGACCTTGAGGGCAATGAGCAGTTCTTC
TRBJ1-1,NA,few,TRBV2,CASSPNLGPEAFF,TGTGCCAGCAGTCCAAATTTGGGGCCTGAAGCTTTCTTT
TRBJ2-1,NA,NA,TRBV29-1,CSSRGRLRDYNEQFF,TGCAGCTCACGGGGGCGACTTAGGGACTACAATGAGCAGTTCTTC
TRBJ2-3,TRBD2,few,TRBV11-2,CASRVVGLAATDTQYF,TGTGCCAGCAGGGTAGTGGGTCTAGCGGCTACAGATACGCAGTATTTT
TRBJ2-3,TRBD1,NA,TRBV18,CASSPRDRGFGDTQYF,TGTGCCAGCTCACCACGGGACAGGGGGTTCGGAGATACGCAGTATTTT
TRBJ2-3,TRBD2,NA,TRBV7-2,CASSWRLAGRKSDTQYF,TGTGCCAGCAGCTGGAGACTAGCGGGGCGGAAATCAGATACGCAGTATTTT
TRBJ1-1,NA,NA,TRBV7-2,CASSLGAGEAFF,TGTGCCAGCAGCTTAGGGGCAGGTGAAGCTTTCTTT
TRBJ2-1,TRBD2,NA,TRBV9,CASSASGGSYNEQFF,TGTGCCAGCAGCGCTAGCGGGGGGTCTTACAATGAGCAGTTCTTC
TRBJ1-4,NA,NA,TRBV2,CASSGSGNEKLFF,TGTGCCAGCAGTGGATCGGGGAATGAAAAACTGTTTTTT
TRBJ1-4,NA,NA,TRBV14,CASSRNRATNEKLFF,TGTGCCAGCAGCCGCAACAGGGCAACTAATGAAAAACTGTTTTTT
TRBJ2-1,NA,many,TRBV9,CASSVIDSYNEQFF,TGTGCCAGCAGCGTCATCGACAGCTACAATGAGCAGTTCTTC
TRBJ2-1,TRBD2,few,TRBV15,CATSRDREGGNEQFF,TGTGCCACCAGCAGAGATCGGGAGGGAGGAAATGAGCAGTTCTTC
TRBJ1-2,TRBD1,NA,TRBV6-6,CASNLGGDLYGYTF,TGTGCCAGCAACCTAGGGGGCGACCTCTATGGCTACACCTTC
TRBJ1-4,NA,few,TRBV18,CASSPIGLNNEKLFF,TGTGCCAGCTCACCGATCGGACTGAATAATGAAAAACTGTTTTTT
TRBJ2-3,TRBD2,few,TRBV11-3,CASRSKREGRTDTQYF,TGTGCCAGCAGATCGAAGCGGGAGGGTCGCACAGATACGCAGTATTTT
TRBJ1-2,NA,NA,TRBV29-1,CSVEDPDRNYGYTF,TGCAGCGTTGAAGACCCTGACAGGAACTATGGCTACACCTTC
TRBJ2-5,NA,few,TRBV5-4,CASSSDHETQYF,TGTGCCAGCAGCTCGGACCATGAGACCCAGTACTTC
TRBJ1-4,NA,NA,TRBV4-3,CASSQVGFPTNEKLFF,TGCGCCAGCAGCCAAGTAGGGTTTCCAACTAATGAAAAACTGTTTTTT
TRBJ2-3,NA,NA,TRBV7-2,CASSSYDRTDTQYF,TGTGCCAGCAGCTCTTACGACCGCACAGATACGCAGTATTTT
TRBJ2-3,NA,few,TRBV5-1,CASSRRGGTDTQYF,TGCGCCAGCAGCCGCCGGGGCGGCACAGATACGCAGTATTTT
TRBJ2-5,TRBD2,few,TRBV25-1,CASSELRGGETQYF,TGTGCCAGCAGTGAATTGAGGGGAGGGGAGACCCAGTACTTC
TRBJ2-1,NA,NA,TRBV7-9,CASSLYQGLEFF,TGTGCCAGCAGCTTATATCAGGGCTTGGAGTTCTTC
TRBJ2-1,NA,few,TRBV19,CASSIGELEVYEQFF,TGTGCCAGTAGTATTGGGGAATTAGAGGTCTATGAGCAGTTCTTC
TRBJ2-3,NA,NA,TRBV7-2,CASSLWMTGDTQYF,TGTGCCAGCAGCTTATGGATGACGGGTGATACGCAGTATTTT
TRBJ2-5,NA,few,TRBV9,CASSVSPRGETQYF,TGTGCCAGCAGCGTTTCCCCCCGTGGGGAGACCCAGTACTTC
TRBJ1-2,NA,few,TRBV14,CASSQGLGIYGYTF,TGTGCCAGCAGCCAAGGTCTGGGGATCTATGGCTACACCTTC
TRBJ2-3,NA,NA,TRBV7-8,CASIPTPGIGTQYF,TGTGCCAGCATCCCGACCCCGGGGATCGGTACGCAGTATTTT
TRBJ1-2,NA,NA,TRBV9,CASSPSRWDQASYGYTF,TGTGCCAGCAGCCCATCCCGATGGGATCAAGCGAGCTATGGCTACACCTTC
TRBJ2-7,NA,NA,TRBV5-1,CASSQSPTYEQYF,TGCGCCAGCAGCCAGTCACCTACCTACGAGCAGTACTTC
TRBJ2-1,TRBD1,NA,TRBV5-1,CASSLGRTGAAIDEQFF,TGCGCCAGCAGCTTGGGGAGAACAGGGGCGGCTATCGATGAGCAGTTCTTC
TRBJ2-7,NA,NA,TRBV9,CASSIGASSYEQYF,TGTGCCAGCAGCATCGGAGCGAGCTCCTACGAGCAGTACTTC
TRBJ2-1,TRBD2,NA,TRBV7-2,CASSLALAVPYNEQFF,TGTGCCAGCAGCTTAGCTCTAGCGGTACCCTACAATGAGCAGTTCTTC
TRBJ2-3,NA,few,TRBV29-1,CSVDDRGRGTDTQYF,TGCAGCGTTGATGATCGGGGGCGAGGCACAGATACGCAGTATTTT
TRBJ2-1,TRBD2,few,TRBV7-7,CASSLELAAVDEQFF,TGTGCTAGCAGCTTAGAACTAGCGGCCGTGGATGAGCAGTTCTTC
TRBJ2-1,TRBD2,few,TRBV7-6,CASSQRTSGVSHNEQFF,TGTGCCAGCAGCCAGAGGACTAGCGGGGTATCCCACAATGAGCAGTTCTTC
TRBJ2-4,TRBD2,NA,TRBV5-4,CASSPTSGVDIQYF,TGTGCCAGCAGCCCTACTAGCGGGGTCGACATTCAGTACTTC
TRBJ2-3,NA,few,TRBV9,CASSLGGSTDTQYF,TGTGCCAGCAGCCTCGGCGGGAGCACAGATACGCAGTATTTT
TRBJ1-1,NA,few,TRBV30,CACQRQRSAEAFF,TGTGCCTGCCAAAGACAGCGAAGCGCTGAAGCTTTCTTT
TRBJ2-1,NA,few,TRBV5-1,CASSLARVHEQFF,TGCGCCAGCAGCTTGGCTAGGGTTCATGAGCAGTTCTTC
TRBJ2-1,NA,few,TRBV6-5,CASSYKGNEQFF,TGTGCCAGCAGTTACAAGGGGAATGAGCAGTTCTTC
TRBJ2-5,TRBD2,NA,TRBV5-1,CASFRLAGNQETQYF,TGCGCCAGCTTTCGACTAGCGGGGAATCAAGAGACCCAGTACTTC
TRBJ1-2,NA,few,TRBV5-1,CASSADGYDGYTF,TGCGCCAGCAGCGCGGACGGGTACGATGGCTACACCTTC
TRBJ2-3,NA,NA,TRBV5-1,CASSLNTDTQYF,TGCGCCAGCAGCCTCAACACAGATACGCAGTATTTT
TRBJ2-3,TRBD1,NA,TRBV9,CASSFTPGQGLPDTQYF,TGTGCCAGCAGCTTTACTCCGGGACAGGGGCTTCCAGATACGCAGTATTTT
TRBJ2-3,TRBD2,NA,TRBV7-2,CASSLRLAGGVTDTQYF,TGTGCCAGCAGCTTACGTCTAGCGGGGGGGGTCACAGATACGCAGTATTTT
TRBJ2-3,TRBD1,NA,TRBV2,CASTPGGVSGDTQYF,TGTGCCAGCACGCCAGGGGGCGTTAGTGGAGATACGCAGTATTTT